The entry below describes one T cell receptor beta chain. Its antigen is still unknown. The data were taken from a study of beta chain features in type 1 diabetes. Study at large: All samples yielded roughly 100,000,000 examined sorted cells. Study-level results: TCRB CDR3s from Type 1 diabetes patients were moderately but significantly shorter in all four CD4+ subsets. Across patients, naive, central memory and Treg TCRB repertoires exhibited apparently greater similarity than was observed across healthy donors.

CDR3 length: 13 residues. Germline V gene data show CDR1 as SGHTA and CDR2 as FQGNSA. Deletions cut 3 bases from V and 3 bases from J, with 8 bases between. The authors took one heparinised blood draw, averaging approximately 0.12 L, from each donor. The authors sorted CD4+ naive, central memory, regulatory and stem cell-like memory cells via CD45RO/CCR7/CD25/CD127/CD95/CD27. Expressed TCRB transcripts were sequenced, since all the RNA that had been isolated was reverse transcribed. This table comes from immunoSEQ multiplex PCR, and its TCRdb copy is limited to in-frame clones, with some not included. The sample holds hundreds of thousands of clones, around 15% seen once.

The chain joins TRBV7-2 to TRBJ1-1, with a weak D call TRBD1 (6 bases). This TCR came from a man younger than 30 with type 1 diabetes. Sequencing was done on a sample of naive CD4+ T cells from blood. CDR3 protein: CASSFTGYTEAFF. CDR3 bases: TGTGCCAGCAGCTTTACAGGGTACACTGAAGCTTTCTTT.